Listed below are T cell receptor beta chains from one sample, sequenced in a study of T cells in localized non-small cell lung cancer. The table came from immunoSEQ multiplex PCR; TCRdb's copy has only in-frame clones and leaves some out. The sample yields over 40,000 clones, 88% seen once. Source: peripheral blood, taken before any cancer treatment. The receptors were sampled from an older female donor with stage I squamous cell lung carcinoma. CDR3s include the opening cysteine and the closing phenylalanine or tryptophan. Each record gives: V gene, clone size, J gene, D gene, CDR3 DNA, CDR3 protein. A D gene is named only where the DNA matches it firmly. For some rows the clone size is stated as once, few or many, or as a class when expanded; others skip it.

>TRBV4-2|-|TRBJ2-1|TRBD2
TGTGCCAGCAGCCAAGAATACGGGAGGTCCTACAATGAGCAGTTCTTC
CASSQEYGRSYNEQFF
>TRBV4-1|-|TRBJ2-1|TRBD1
TGCGCCAGCAGCCAGACAGGGGCAAGGTCCTACAATGAGCAGTTCTTC
CASSQTGARSYNEQFF
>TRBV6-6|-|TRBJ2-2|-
TGTGCCAGCAGTTACTACCGGGACACATACACCGGGGAGCTGTTTTTT
CASSYYRDTYTGELFF
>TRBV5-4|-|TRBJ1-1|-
TGTGCCAGCAGCTTGCAGGGGCCATCGAACACTGAAGCTTTCTTT
CASSLQGPSNTEAFF
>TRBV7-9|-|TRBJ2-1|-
TGTGCCAGCAGCTCTCCAGACGCCTACAATGAGCAGTTCTTC
CASSSPDAYNEQFF
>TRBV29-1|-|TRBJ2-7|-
TGCAGCGTTGGGTCAGGGGTTGGTACCTACGAGCAGTACTTC
CSVGSGVGTYEQYF
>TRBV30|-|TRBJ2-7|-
TGTGCCTGGAGTGGAGGCAGGGTTGACGAGCAGTACTTC
CAWSGGRVDEQYF
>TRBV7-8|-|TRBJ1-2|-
TGTGCCAGCAGCAATAGACAGGAGCGGAGTGGCTACACCTTC
CASSNRQERSGYTF
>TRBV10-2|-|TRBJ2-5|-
TGCGCCAGCATGGGTAGAGAGACCCAGTACTTC
CASMGRETQYF
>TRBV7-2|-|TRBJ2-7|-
TGTGCCAGCAGCCGCGGCACCGGGACGGTAACCTACGAGCAGTACTTC
CASSRGTGTVTYEQYF
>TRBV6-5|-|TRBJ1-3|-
TGTGCCAGCAGGGCCCCAACTATCTCTGGAAACACCATATATTTT
CASRAPTISGNTIYF
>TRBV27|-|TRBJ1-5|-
TGTGCCAGCAGTTTATCCGGGGTATTCAGCAATCAGCCCCAGCATTTT
CASSLSGVFSNQPQHF
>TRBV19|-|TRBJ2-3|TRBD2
TGTGCCAGTAGCATTACCGGGACTAGCGGCGCCGTCACAGATACGCAGTATTTT
CASSITGTSGAVTDTQYF
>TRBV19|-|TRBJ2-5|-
TGTGCCAGTAGTACCTACAGGGAGGGGACCCAGTACTTC
CASSTYREGTQYF
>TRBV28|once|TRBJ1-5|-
TGTGCCAGCAGTTCCGACAGGCCCCTTAGCCCGACTAATCAGCCCCAGCATTTT
CASSSDRPLSPTNQPQHF
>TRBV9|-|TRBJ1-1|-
TGTGCCAGCAGCGAGACGGGAATCATGAACACTGAAGCTTTCTTT
CASSETGIMNTEAFF
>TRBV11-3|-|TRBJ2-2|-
TGTGCCAGCAGCTTATATAGAACCGGGGAGCTGTTTTTT
CASSLYRTGELFF
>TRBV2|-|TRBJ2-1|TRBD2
TGTGCCAGCAGACCTAACAGCGGGAGTCGGCCCGGTGAGCAGTTCTTC
CASRPNSGSRPGEQFF
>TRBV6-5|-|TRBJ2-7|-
TGTGCCAGCAGTTACAGTCAGGGTGACTACGAGCAGTACTTC
CASSYSQGDYEQYF
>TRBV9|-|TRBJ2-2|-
TGTGCCAGCAGCCCGACGACAGGGAACACCGGGGAGCTGTTTTTT
CASSPTTGNTGELFF
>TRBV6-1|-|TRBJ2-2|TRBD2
TGTGCCAGCACTTTCCGGGGGAGGGCCTCCGGGGAGCTGTTTTTT
CASTFRGRASGELFF
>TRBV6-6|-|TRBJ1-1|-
TGTGCCAGCAAAAGGGCTGACAACACTGAAGCTTTCTTT
CASKRADNTEAFF
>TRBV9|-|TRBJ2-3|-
TGTGCCAGCAGCGTAGGAGGGGACACAGATACGCAGTATTTT
CASSVGGDTDTQYF
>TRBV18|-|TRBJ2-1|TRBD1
TGTGCCAGCTCACCACCTGGGGACAGGGCCAATGAGCAGTTCTTC
CASSPPGDRANEQFF
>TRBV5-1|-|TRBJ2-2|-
TGCGCCAGCAGCTCCCGGACTCTCCCCGGGGAGCTGTTTTTT
CASSSRTLPGELFF
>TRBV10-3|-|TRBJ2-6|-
TGTGCCATCTCCTCCGGCTCCCCTGGGGCCAACGTCCTGACTTTC
CAISSGSPGANVLTF
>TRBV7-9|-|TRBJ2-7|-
TGTGCCAGCAGCTGGGGGAACTATTACGAGCAGTACTTC
CASSWGNYYEQYF
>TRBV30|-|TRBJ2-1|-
TGTGCCTGGAGTGGCGGTGGGGATTATATACATAATGAGCAGTTCTTC
CAWSGGGDYIHNEQFF
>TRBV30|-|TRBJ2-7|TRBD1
TGTGCCTGGAGTCCCCCGGGACAGGTACCCTACGAGCAGTACTTC
CAWSPPGQVPYEQYF
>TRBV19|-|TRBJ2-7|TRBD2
TGTGCCAGTAGTATAGGCCAGCTAGCGGGAGTCGACGAGCAGTACTTC
CASSIGQLAGVDEQYF
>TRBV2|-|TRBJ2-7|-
TGTGCCAGCAAACCCGAAGCAGGCCCAACCTACGAGCAGTACTTC
CASKPEAGPTYEQYF
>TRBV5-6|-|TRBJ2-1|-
TGTGCCAGCAGCCCCCGACTCTTTGCCAGTCGTGAGCAGTTCTTC
CASSPRLFASREQFF
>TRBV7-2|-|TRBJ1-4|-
TGTGCCAGCAGGAGGGGCCAATTTCGAAATGAAAAACTGTTTTTT
CASRRGQFRNEKLFF
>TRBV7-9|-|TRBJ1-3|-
TGTGCCAGCAGCTTAGCGGGCAGTTACTCTGGAAACACCATATATTTT
CASSLAGSYSGNTIYF
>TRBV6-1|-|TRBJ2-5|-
TGTGCCAGCACTGCAGGGTTCAGGGAGACCCAGTACTTC
CASTAGFRETQYF
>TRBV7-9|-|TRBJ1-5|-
TGTGCCAGCAGCTTAGCCAGGGCCGGTGACCCCGGCAATCAGCCCCAGCATTTT
CASSLARAGDPGNQPQHF
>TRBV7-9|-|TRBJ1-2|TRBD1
TGTGCCAGCAGCTTGGACAGGGGGAGAACCTATGGCTACACCTTC
CASSLDRGRTYGYTF
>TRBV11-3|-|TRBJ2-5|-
TGTGCCAGCAGCTTAGGTGGGGGTGGAGAGACCCAGTACTTC
CASSLGGGGETQYF
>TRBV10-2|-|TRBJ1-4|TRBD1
TGCGCCAGCAGGGACAGGGAGACCACTAATGAAAAACTGTTTTTT
CASRDRETTNEKLFF
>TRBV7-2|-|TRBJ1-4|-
TGTGCCAGCAGCCTCCGGGTTGAAGAAAAACTGTTTTTT
CASSLRVEEKLFF
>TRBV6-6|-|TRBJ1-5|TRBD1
TGTGCCAGCAGTTCGACAGGGCTCAATCAGCCCCAGCATTTT
CASSSTGLNQPQHF
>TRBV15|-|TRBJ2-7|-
TGTGCCACCAGCAGAAGGACTGACGAGCAGTACTTC
CATSRRTDEQYF
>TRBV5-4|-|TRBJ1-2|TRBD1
TGTGCCAGCAGCTCCCCCCCGGGACAGAGCGGCTACACCTTC
CASSSPPGQSGYTF
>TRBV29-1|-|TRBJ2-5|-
TGCAGCGGGAGGCGGGGCCAAGAGACCCAGTACTTC
CSGRRGQETQYF
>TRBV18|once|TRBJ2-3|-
TGTGCCAGCTCACCAAGGGGCACAGATACGCAGTATTTT
CASSPRGTDTQYF
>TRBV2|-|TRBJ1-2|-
TGTGCCAGCAGAATCCAACTAGGCTACACCTTC
CASRIQLGYTF
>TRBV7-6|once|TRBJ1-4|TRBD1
TGTGCCAGCAGCGGGACAGGGCTCGGTAATGAAAAACTGTTTTTT
CASSGTGLGNEKLFF
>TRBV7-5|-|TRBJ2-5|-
TGTGTCAGAAGCTTAAGGTACAGGGGGGAGGAGGAGACCCAGTACTTC
CVRSLRYRGEEETQYF
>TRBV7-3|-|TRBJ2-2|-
TGTGCCAGCAGCTTACTTCAGGCCTGGAACACCGGGGAGCTGTTTTTT
CASSLLQAWNTGELFF
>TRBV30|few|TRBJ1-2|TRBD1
TGTGCCTGGACCGTAAAGGGGGCACATGGCTACACCTTC
CAWTVKGAHGYTF
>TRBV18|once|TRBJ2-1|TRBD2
TGTGCCAGCTCAAGGCCTGGGGGAGGGCCGAATGAGCAGTTCTTC
CASSRPGGGPNEQFF
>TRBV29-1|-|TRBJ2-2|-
TGCAGCGTTGGTCTAGCCAATTCCGGGGAGCTGTTTTTT
CSVGLANSGELFF
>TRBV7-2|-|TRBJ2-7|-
TGTGCCAGCAGCTCTAGACAGACCTACGAGCAGTACTTC
CASSSRQTYEQYF
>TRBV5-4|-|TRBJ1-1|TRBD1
TGTGCCAGCAGCTTGGTAACAGGGGAGAACACTGAAGCTTTCTTT
CASSLVTGENTEAFF
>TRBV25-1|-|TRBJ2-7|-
TGTGCCAGCAGTGCCCGCGCCTACGAGCAGTACTTC
CASSARAYEQYF
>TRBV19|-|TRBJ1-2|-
TGTGCCAGTAGCCTAAATTATGGCTACACCTTC
CASSLNYGYTF
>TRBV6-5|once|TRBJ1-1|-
TGTGCCAGCCACAGGGCTAACACTGAAGCTTTCTTT
CASHRANTEAFF
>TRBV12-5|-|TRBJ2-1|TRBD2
TGTGCTAGTGGTTTGGGCGGGGCGGGAGCGTCCTACAATGAGCAGTTCTTC
CASGLGGAGASYNEQFF
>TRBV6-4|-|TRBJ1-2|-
TGTGCCAGCAGTGACTCCCAGGGGCCCTATGGCTACACCTTC
CASSDSQGPYGYTF
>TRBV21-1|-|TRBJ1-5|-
TGTGCCAGCAGCGCGGACAGTAGCAATCAGCCCCAGCATTTT
CASSADSSNQPQHF